This T cell receptor (beta chain) was obtained from a study of blood T cell repertoires in COVID-19. Turning to the study itself: Samples came from the United States, Italy and Spain, spanning acute and convalescent COVID-19. Nucleic acid was either cDNA or gDNA, and it came from T cells, B-cell-depleted T cells, or PBMCs.

How the authors handled the data: Reference gene primers were amplified, and this amplification served to estimate nucleated cell counts. Produced via immunoSEQ multiplex PCR; TCRdb's table is partial and in-frame only. V, J and clone size are those of that table, while D and trimming were read from the DNA. The sample consists of approximately 240,000 clones, 84% of them appearing once. The CDR3 runs 12 residues. Germline CDR1 MNHEY, CDR2 SVGAGI. The V end lost 5 bases, the J end lost 1 base, and 5 bases lay between the germline ends. The TCR comes from a middle-aged woman who had recovered from COVID-19. The V gene is TRBV6-5, the J gene TRBJ1-1; D call uncertain. Sequencing used peripheral blood. The CDR3 protein is CASSTANTEAFF. CDR3 nucleotide sequence: TGTGCCAGCAGTACAGCGAACACTGAAGCTTTCTTT.